This is a list of T cell receptor beta chains from one sample in a study of T cell changes during pregnancy in multiple sclerosis. Clones were sequenced by immunoSEQ multiplex PCR, and TCRdb holds only the in-frame ones, with some missing. The table records 50,000 to 60,000 clones, about nine tenths of them present only once. The sequencing here drew on peripheral blood, taken after pregnancy. The receptors here all came from a female donor with multiple sclerosis, enrolled in a pregnancy study. The CDR3 runs from the conserved cysteine through the conserved F or W. The D gene is left open where the match is weak. Clone size is given for some rows only: seen once, a few or many times, or a class if the clone is expanded.

d_gene: NA; v_gene: TRBV29-1; j_gene: TRBJ2-5; len: 13; abundance: NA; CDR3aa: CSVGRTAQETQYF; CDR3nt: TGCAGCGTTGGTAGGACAGCTCAAGAGACCCAGTACTTC
d_gene: TRBD2; v_gene: TRBV7-2; j_gene: TRBJ2-1; len: 16; abundance: NA; CDR3aa: CASSPGLAESYNEQFF; CDR3nt: TGTGCCAGCAGCCCGGGACTAGCGGAATCCTACAATGAGCAGTTCTTC
d_gene: TRBD1; v_gene: TRBV4-1; j_gene: TRBJ1-4; len: 16; abundance: NA; CDR3aa: CASSHPGQGAYRKLFF; CDR3nt: TGCGCCAGCAGCCACCCAGGACAGGGGGCTTATAGGAAACTGTTTTTT
d_gene: NA; v_gene: TRBV19; j_gene: TRBJ1-3; len: 15; abundance: NA; CDR3aa: CASSIVRDSGNTIYF; CDR3nt: TGTGCCAGTAGTATAGTCCGCGACTCTGGAAACACCATATATTTT
d_gene: NA; v_gene: TRBV7-9; j_gene: TRBJ2-2; len: 15; abundance: NA; CDR3aa: CASSLVRVDTGELFF; CDR3nt: TGTGCCAGCAGCTTAGTCAGGGTTGACACCGGGGAGCTGTTTTTT
d_gene: NA; v_gene: TRBV19; j_gene: TRBJ1-3; len: 14; abundance: NA; CDR3aa: CASSIVGTGNTIYF; CDR3nt: TGTGCCAGTAGTATTGTCGGGACTGGAAACACCATATATTTT
d_gene: NA; v_gene: TRBV5-1; j_gene: TRBJ2-2; len: 15; abundance: few; CDR3aa: CASSWSPVDTGELFF; CDR3nt: TGCGCCAGCAGCTGGAGCCCCGTAGATACCGGGGAGCTGTTTTTT
d_gene: NA; v_gene: TRBV7-9; j_gene: TRBJ1-1; len: 12; abundance: once; CDR3aa: CASSFLRGEAFF; CDR3nt: TGTGCCAGCAGCTTTCTACGGGGGGAAGCTTTCTTT
d_gene: TRBD1; v_gene: TRBV5-1; j_gene: TRBJ2-6; len: 17; abundance: NA; CDR3aa: CASSFATGGSGANVLTF; CDR3nt: TGCGCCAGCAGTTTCGCTACAGGGGGCTCTGGGGCCAACGTCCTGACTTTC
d_gene: TRBD1; v_gene: TRBV2; j_gene: TRBJ2-3; len: 15; abundance: NA; CDR3aa: CASRPDRVGTDTQYF; CDR3nt: TGTGCCAGCAGACCGGACAGGGTAGGCACAGATACGCAGTATTTT
d_gene: TRBD1; v_gene: TRBV18; j_gene: TRBJ2-7; len: 14; abundance: once; CDR3aa: CASSPRGPAYEQYF; CDR3nt: TGTGCCAGCTCACCCAGGGGGCCAGCCTACGAGCAGTACTTC
d_gene: TRBD1; v_gene: TRBV18; j_gene: TRBJ1-5; len: 18; abundance: NA; CDR3aa: CASSRDREWGGHNQPQHF; CDR3nt: TGTGCCAGCTCGAGGGACAGGGAGTGGGGGGGGCACAATCAGCCCCAGCATTTT
d_gene: TRBD1; v_gene: TRBV5-1; j_gene: TRBJ2-5; len: 14; abundance: NA; CDR3aa: CASSSGTGGETQYF; CDR3nt: TGCGCCAGCAGCTCCGGGACAGGGGGAGAGACCCAGTACTTC
d_gene: NA; v_gene: TRBV2; j_gene: TRBJ2-5; len: 15; abundance: NA; CDR3aa: CASSAFTGVQETQYF; CDR3nt: TGTGCCAGCAGCGCCTTTACCGGGGTCCAAGAGACCCAGTACTTC
d_gene: NA; v_gene: TRBV7-9; j_gene: TRBJ1-6; len: 15; abundance: NA; CDR3aa: CASSPRGASNSPLHF; CDR3nt: TGTGCCAGCAGCCCCCGGGGGGCTTCTAATTCACCCCTCCACTTT
d_gene: TRBD1; v_gene: TRBV29-1; j_gene: TRBJ1-1; len: 14; abundance: NA; CDR3aa: CSVEDRQGNTEAFF; CDR3nt: TGCAGCGTTGAAGATCGACAGGGGAACACTGAAGCTTTCTTT
d_gene: NA; v_gene: TRBV27; j_gene: TRBJ1-1; len: 13; abundance: few; CDR3aa: CASSFRVSAEAFF; CDR3nt: TGTGCCAGCAGTTTCAGGGTCAGCGCTGAAGCTTTCTTT
d_gene: TRBD2; v_gene: TRBV10-3; j_gene: TRBJ2-3; len: 15; abundance: NA; CDR3aa: CAISDERGPTDTQYF; CDR3nt: TGTGCCATCAGTGACGAGCGGGGCCCCACAGATACGCAGTATTTT
d_gene: TRBD1; v_gene: TRBV6-6; j_gene: TRBJ1-2; len: 14; abundance: NA; CDR3aa: CASSYGTGVYGYTF; CDR3nt: TGTGCCAGCAGTTACGGGACAGGGGTCTATGGCTACACCTTC
d_gene: NA; v_gene: TRBV2; j_gene: TRBJ1-6; len: 14; abundance: NA; CDR3aa: CASSIDRYNSPLHF; CDR3nt: TGTGCCAGCAGTATCGACAGATATAATTCACCCCTCCACTTT
d_gene: NA; v_gene: TRBV6-6; j_gene: TRBJ2-7; len: 12; abundance: NA; CDR3aa: CASSPPGGEQYF; CDR3nt: TGTGCCAGCAGTCCCCCAGGTGGCGAGCAGTACTTC
d_gene: TRBD1; v_gene: TRBV5-1; j_gene: TRBJ2-1; len: 15; abundance: NA; CDR3aa: CASSPDRGGFSEQFF; CDR3nt: TGCGCCAGCAGCCCTGACAGGGGTGGTTTTAGCGAGCAGTTCTTC
d_gene: TRBD1; v_gene: TRBV7-3; j_gene: TRBJ2-7; len: 15; abundance: once; CDR3aa: CASSPSGTGGYEQYF; CDR3nt: TGTGCCAGCAGCCCCTCCGGGACAGGGGGCTACGAGCAGTACTTC
d_gene: TRBD1; v_gene: TRBV5-1; j_gene: TRBJ1-5; len: 15; abundance: NA; CDR3aa: CASSLDPGQISTQHF; CDR3nt: TGCGCCAGCAGCTTGGACCCGGGACAGATCTCGACCCAGCATTTT
d_gene: NA; v_gene: TRBV7-8; j_gene: TRBJ2-1; len: 13; abundance: once; CDR3aa: CASSLAWRWTKFF; CDR3nt: TGTGCCAGCAGCTTAGCTTGGAGGTGGACCAAGTTCTTC
d_gene: NA; v_gene: TRBV30; j_gene: TRBJ2-3; len: 15; abundance: once; CDR3aa: CASNLGGATTDTQYF; CDR3nt: TGTGCCTCCAATCTCGGCGGAGCTACCACAGATACGCAGTATTTT
d_gene: NA; v_gene: TRBV27; j_gene: TRBJ1-2; len: 13; abundance: NA; CDR3aa: CASTSRTADGYTF; CDR3nt: TGTGCCAGCACCTCGAGGACAGCGGATGGCTACACCTTC
d_gene: TRBD1; v_gene: TRBV6-5; j_gene: TRBJ2-7; len: 16; abundance: NA; CDR3aa: CASSYERTGGAYEQYF; CDR3nt: TGTGCCAGCAGTTACGAGAGGACAGGGGGCGCATACGAGCAGTACTTC
d_gene: NA; v_gene: TRBV11-2; j_gene: TRBJ2-3; len: 14; abundance: NA; CDR3aa: CASSLGQDTDTQYF; CDR3nt: TGTGCCAGCAGCTTAGGGCAGGACACAGATACGCAGTATTTT
d_gene: NA; v_gene: TRBV29-1; j_gene: TRBJ2-5; len: 12; abundance: NA; CDR3aa: CSVDERGGTQYF; CDR3nt: TGCAGCGTTGATGAGAGAGGGGGGACCCAGTACTTC
d_gene: NA; v_gene: TRBV5-1; j_gene: TRBJ2-2; len: 14; abundance: NA; CDR3aa: CASSPGANTGELFF; CDR3nt: TGCGCCAGCAGTCCGGGGGCGAACACCGGGGAGCTGTTTTTT
d_gene: NA; v_gene: TRBV5-1; j_gene: TRBJ2-3; len: 16; abundance: NA; CDR3aa: CASSRLGRSSTDTQYF; CDR3nt: TGCGCCAGCAGCCGACTAGGACGGTCTAGCACAGATACGCAGTATTTT
d_gene: TRBD2; v_gene: TRBV28; j_gene: TRBJ2-5; len: 16; abundance: NA; CDR3aa: CASSLSLASGKETQYF; CDR3nt: TGTGCCAGCAGTTTAAGCCTCGCTAGCGGAAAAGAGACCCAGTACTTC
d_gene: TRBD2; v_gene: TRBV15; j_gene: TRBJ2-5; len: 16; abundance: NA; CDR3aa: CATGRLAGGGWETQYF; CDR3nt: TGTGCCACCGGGAGGCTAGCGGGGGGAGGGTGGGAGACCCAGTACTTC
d_gene: TRBD1; v_gene: TRBV30; j_gene: TRBJ1-5; len: 14; abundance: NA; CDR3aa: CACSVGTVNQPQHF; CDR3nt: TGTGCCTGCTCAGTGGGGACAGTAAATCAGCCCCAGCATTTT